These 15 T cell receptor beta chains share one sample of origin, sequenced in a study of T cell repertoires in aging, cancer and after chemotherapy. Multiplex touch-down PCR with TRB-A/B primers amplified rearranged V-D-J TRB sequences. TCRdb re-derived calls from the multiplex PCR reads in MiXCR, one entry per CDR3 protein. The table records roughly 10,000 distinct CDR3 sequences, 30% to 40% of them present only once. Amplification of TCR beta used genomic DNA extracted from peripheral blood. Sample: blood. Receptor source: a human donor in good health.

There are a few counts of this clonotype. This chain connects TRBV6-1 to TRBJ2-1; 8 bases are shared with TRBD2. The CDR3 loop spans 15 amino acids. Per the germline V gene, CDR1 is MNHNS and CDR2 is SASEGT. J was trimmed by 7 bases and V by 1 base; bases with no gene match: 6. The CDR3 DNA sequence: TGTGCCAGCAGTGAAGAGAGTAGCGGGATAAATGAGCAGTTCTTC. It codes for CASSEESSGINEQFF.

V usage is TRBV27 and J usage is TRBJ2-3, with 10 bases matching TRBD2. CDR1 is MNHEY and CDR2 is SMNVEV in the germline V gene (reference sequence). The CDR3 sequence is 15 residues long. V lost 9 bases and J lost 7; bases outside the gene matches: 13. CDR3 region: CASTSSSGSLHTQYF. CDR3 bases: TGTGCCAGTACATCCTCTAGCGGGAGTCTTCATACGCAGTATTTT.

V and J are TRBV6-1 and TRBJ1-2; D may be TRBD1 (5 bases). The germline V and J ends were trimmed by 7 bases and 6 bases, with 21 bases remaining between them. Germline V lookup: CDR1 MNHNS, CDR2 SASEGT. The CDR3 has 15 residues. CDR3 protein: CASIPPRSGLDGYTF. In DNA, the CDR3 is TGTGCCAGCATTCCCCCAAGGTCAGGGTTAGATGGCTACACCTTC.

This clonotype was seen more than once but under ten times. This chain connects TRBV27 to TRBJ2-3; 7 nucleotides line up with TRBD2. After removal of 6 bases from V and 1 base from J, the junction contained 10 bases not matched to a gene. This CDR3 has 16 residues. Germline CDR1 reads MNHEY; CDR2 reads SMNVEV (reference sequence). CDR3 DNA: TGTGCCAGCAGCCTAGGGGCGGGAGCCGGCACAGATACGCAGTATTTT. It is translated as CASSLGAGAGTDTQYF.

Turning to this clonotype: One junction end does not reproduce the germline sequence, and a read error may be involved. This chain joins TRBV5-4 and TRBJ2-7; a possible D gene is TRBD2 (6 bases). The germline V gene has CDR1 SGHNT and CDR2 YYREEE (reference sequence). The CDR3 extends over 13 amino acids. The CDR3 coding sequence is TGCGCCAGTAGCGAGACTAGTTCCCACGAGCAGTACTTC. It encodes CASSETSSHEQYF.

This chain links TRBV6-1 with TRBJ1-2; TRBD1 might be the D (6 bases). The length of the CDR3 is 14 residues. V was cut by 6 bases and J by 2 bases, with 13 bases left in between. Germline values: CDR1 MNHNS, CDR2 SASEGT. Here the CDR3 reads CASRYGTGNYGYTF. CDR3 DNA: TGTGCCAGCAGGTATGGAACAGGGAACTATGGCTACACCTTC.

This clonotype is classed as medium-sized. The chain combines TRBV29-1 with TRBJ2-7, with 9 bases that match TRBD1. After removal of 2 bases from V and 9 bases from J, the junction contained 11 bases not matched to a gene. The CDR3 runs 14 residues. Germline V gene sequence: CDR1 SQVTM, CDR2 ANQGSEA. CDR3 in amino acids: CSVERGDRERRQYF. The CDR3 bases are TGCAGCGTTGAACGGGGGGACAGGGAAAGGAGGCAGTACTTC.

The rearrangement links TRBV6-4 to TRBJ1-5, with D hard to call. The V and J ends lost 5 bases and 3 bases respectively, with 14 bases between them. CDR1 is MRHNA, CDR2 SNTAGT, per germline. The CDR3 runs to 15 residues. The CDR3 region has the DNA TGTGCCAGCAGTCTTACAGCGGCAAACAATCAGCCCCAGCATTTT. Its translation is CASSLTAANNQPQHF.

This clonotype was picked up a small number of times. The chain is built from TRBV5-6 and TRBJ2-1; no clear D. The CDR3 length is 13 residues. Per the germline V gene, CDR1 is SGHDT and CDR2 is YYEEEE. V lost 0 bases and J 8 bases, leaving 9 bases between the germline ends. The CDR3 DNA is TGTGCCAGCAGCTTGGCCTACGGGTATGAGCAGTTCTTC. Protein sequence: CASSLAYGYEQFF.

In this sample, this clonotype turned up a few times. The chain combines TRBV6-6 with TRBJ2-7; either TRBD1 or TRBD2 may supply D (5 bases each). The CDR3 runs 13 residues. V was trimmed by 8 bases and J by 6 bases, leaving 17 bases between them. Germline V CDR1 and CDR2: MNHNY, SVGAGI (reference sequence). The CDR3 bases are TGTGCCAGCGAAGGGGAGCACCTAGGCGAGCAGTACTTC. Protein product: CASEGEHLGEQYF.

This chain connects TRBV6-2 or TRBV6-3 to TRBJ2-3; 12 nucleotides align to TRBD2. V dropped 6 bases and J dropped 3; count of bases not matched to a gene: 7. In germline, CDR1 is MNHEY, CDR2 SVGEGT. The CDR3 covers 16 residues. The CDR3: CASRLSGTSGTDTQYF. CDR3 nucleotides: TGTGCCAGCAGACTATCCGGGACTAGCGGGACAGATACGCAGTATTTT.

J is TRBJ2-3 and V is TRBV11-1, with TRBD1 as a possible D gene (5 bases). The ends were cut back, 5 bases at V and 0 bases at J, with 21 bases in the middle. Germline V gene data show CDR1 as SGHAT and CDR2 as FQDESV (reference sequence). The CDR3 consists of 18 residues. Here the CDR3 DNA reads TGTGCCAGCAGCCTAACAGGTGGAGCTAACGGGAGCACAGATACGCAGTATTTT. This encodes CASSLTGGANGSTDTQYF.

The rearrangement joins TRBV29-1 to TRBJ1-3; D perhaps matches TRBD1 (6 bases). The CDR3 length is 14 residues. V lost 2 bases to trimming and J lost 2 bases, with 10 bases between them. Germline V gene lookup returns CDR1 SQVTM and CDR2 ANQGSEA. The DNA of the CDR3 is TGCAGCGTTGAAAGAGGGGGGGCTGGAAACACCATATATTTT. This sequence encodes CSVERGGAGNTIYF.

This clonotype was observed a few times. V and J are TRBV5-4 and TRBJ2-5, with a possible D match to TRBD1 (6 bases). The CDR3 covers 15 residues. CDR1 is SGHNT and CDR2 is YYREEE in the germline V gene (reference sequence). Trimming stripped 2 bases from V and 2 bases from J, with 13 bases between. The CDR3: CASSFGQGNQETQYF. The CDR3 DNA sequence: TGTGCCAGCAGCTTTGGCCAGGGGAATCAAGAGACCCAGTACTTC.

This clonotype is medium-sized. V gene TRBV19 combines with J gene TRBJ2-1, with 9 bases lining up with TRBD2. The CDR3 contains 14 residues. The V and J ends lost 2 bases and 5 bases, in that order; junction bases with no gene match: 1. Germline CDR1 is LNHDA and CDR2 is SQIVND (reference sequence). The CDR3 is CASSILAGHNEQFF. The CDR3 nucleotides are TGTGCCAGTAGTATACTAGCGGGACACAATGAGCAGTTCTTC.